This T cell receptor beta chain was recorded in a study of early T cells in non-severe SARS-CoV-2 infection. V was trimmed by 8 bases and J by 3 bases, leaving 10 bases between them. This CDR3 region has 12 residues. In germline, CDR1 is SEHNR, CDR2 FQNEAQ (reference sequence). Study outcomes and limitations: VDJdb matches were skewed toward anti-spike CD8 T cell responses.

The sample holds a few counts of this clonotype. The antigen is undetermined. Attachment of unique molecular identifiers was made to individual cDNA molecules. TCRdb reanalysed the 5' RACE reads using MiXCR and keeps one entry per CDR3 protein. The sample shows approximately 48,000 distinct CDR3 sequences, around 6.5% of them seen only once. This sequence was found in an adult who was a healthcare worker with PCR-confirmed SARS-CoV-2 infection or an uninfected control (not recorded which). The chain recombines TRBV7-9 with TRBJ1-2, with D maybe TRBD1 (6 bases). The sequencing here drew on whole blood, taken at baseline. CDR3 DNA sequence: TGTGCCAGCGCGGGGGGCGACTATGGCTACACCTTC. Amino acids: CASAGGDYGYTF.